A single sample is the source of the 27 T cell receptor beta chains below, sequenced in a study of CD8+CD57+ T cells in acquired aplastic anemia. CDR3 and TCR beta VDJ profiling relied on genomic DNA as the template. MiXCR, applied by TCRdb to the reads, yields one record per CDR3 protein. The sample includes 270,000 or so distinct CDR3 sequences, around 82% of them seen just once. Previously, flow cytometry had revealed CD8+CD57+ cell expansion in the patients chosen for sequencing. Sequencing used sorted CD4+, CD8+, or CD8+CD57+ T cells (not recorded which) from PBMCs. These receptors were taken from a human donor with aplastic anemia.

The chain combines TRBV7-2 with TRBJ1-1; 9 bases line up with TRBD1. V lost 0 bases, J lost 11 bases, and 10 bases stayed unmatched. CDR1 and CDR2 (germline): SGHTA, FQGNSA. The CDR3 extends over 15 amino acids. The CDR3 spells CASSLAGTGNTQAFF. The CDR3 DNA reads TGTGCCAGCAGCTTAGCGGGGACAGGGAATACGCAGGCTTTCTTT.

To note about this clonotype: The CDR3 does not close with the conserved phenylalanine or tryptophan, likely indicating a read error. The limits of the CDR3 on the DNA are not certain, so only TCRdb's listed CDR3 is given. The chain employs TRBV9 and TRBJ2-1; the tabulated D call, TRBD1, remains unverified against the DNA. Germline V lookup: CDR1 SGDLS, CDR2 YYNGEE. From its first to its last residue, the CDR3 has 13 amino acids. The CDR3: CASSLWVLRARDI.

Remarks on this clonotype: The CDR3 does not close with the conserved phenylalanine or tryptophan, likely indicating a read error. The DNA is omitted, as the CDR3 cannot be located on it reliably, and the CDR3 follows TCRdb's listing. V and J are TRBV7-3 and TRBJ2-3; the D call TRBD1 from the table was never checked on the DNA. The CDR3 sequence runs 13 residues, both termini included. From germline, CDR1 is SGHTA and CDR2 FQGTGA. The CDR3 protein is CASSDGGTGAQTQ.

V usage is TRBV19 and J usage is TRBJ1-1; a weak D match, TRBD1 (5 bases). The CDR3 contains 11 residues. Germline loops: CDR1 LNHDA, CDR2 SQIVND (reference sequence). Trimming removed 8 bases at V and 11 bases at J, with 15 bases between. The CDR3 DNA reads TGTGCCAGTGTACTCGGGGGTGAGGCTTTCTTT. Its protein is CASVLGGEAFF.

The rearrangement links TRBV29-1 to TRBJ1-1; D unresolved. From germline, CDR1 is SQVTM and CDR2 ANQGSEA. CDR3 size: 14 residues. V was pared by 5 bases and J by 3 bases, with 16 bases between. CDR3 nucleotides: TGCAGCGTTACCATGGCGGCTTCCTACACTGAAGCTTTCTTT. Translating gives CSVTMAASYTEAFF.

The chain couples TRBV9 to TRBJ1-2, with 8 bases fitting TRBD1. The CDR3 contains 16 residues. Germline V gene data show CDR1 as SGDLS and CDR2 as YYNGEE. V shed 2 bases and J 9 bases; nucleotides not matched to a gene: 15. The CDR3 region is CASSVTGDTLVFCYTF. The CDR3 DNA sequence: TGTGCCAGCAGCGTGACAGGGGACACGCTAGTATTCTGCTACACCTTC.

The rearrangement uses TRBV15 and TRBJ2-1; 7 bases align to TRBD1. The junction had 16 bases not matched to a gene; V was cut back by 11 bases and J by 6 bases. The V gene's germline CDR1 is LNHNV and CDR2 YYDKDF (reference sequence). The length of the CDR3 is 15 residues. CDR3 sequence: CASSAEGALRNEQFF. As DNA, the CDR3 is TGTGCCTCCTCGGCAGAGGGGGCCCTACGCAATGAGCAGTTCTTC.

This clonotype was seen only a few times. This chain's CDR3 is CASGSAGGPDTQYF. The CDR3 nucleotides read TGTGCTAGTGGTTCAGCGGGAGGTCCCGATACGCAGTATTTT. The chain recombines TRBV12-5 with TRBJ2-3; 9 nucleotides match TRBD2. This CDR3 is built from 14 residues. With 4 bases clipped from V and 6 bases from J, the junction kept 5 bases outside the gene matches. CDR1 is LGHNT and CDR2 is FRNRAP in the germline V gene.

The rearrangement uses TRBV11-2 and TRBJ2-3, with 7 bases aligning to TRBD1. CDR1 and CDR2 (germline): SGHAT, FQNNGV. CDR3 length: 16 residues. With V trimmed by 5 bases and J by 11 bases, 19 bases remained unmatched. CDR3 residues: CASSPGGIAAYNEQYF. The CDR3 region has the DNA TGTGCCAGCAGCCCAGGGGGTATTGCCGCCTACAATGAGCAGTATTTT.

V usage is TRBV11-2 and J usage is TRBJ1-2; D gene ambiguous. Germline CDR1 and CDR2: SGHAT and FQNNGV. Trimming removed 6 bases from V and 7 bases from J, with 15 bases in between. The CDR3 is 13 residues long. The chain's CDR3 is CASSGLGQRGYTF. The CDR3, as DNA: TGTGCCAGCAGTGGATTAGGGCAGCGTGGCTACACCTTC.

The chain has TRBV20-1 and TRBJ1-2, with 7 nucleotides matching TRBD1. CDR1 and CDR2 from the germline V gene are DFQATT and SNEGSKA (reference sequence). CDR3 length equals 14 residues. V was pared by 5 bases and J by 5 bases, with 11 bases of the junction left unmatched. The CDR3, as DNA: TGCAGTGCTCCAGCAGCCGGGACAGTGTATGGCTACACCTTC. Its translation is CSAPAAGTVYGYTF.

J is TRBJ2-3 and V is TRBV7-2, with TRBD1 matching over 9 bases. Germline CDR1 SGHTA, CDR2 FQGNSA. CDR3 length: 17 residues. V dropped 5 bases and J dropped 8; count of bases not matched to a gene: 17. The CDR3 region has the DNA TGTGCCAGCAGCCAGGGACAGGGACGACCTACGAGCAGTACGCAGTATTTT. This sequence encodes CASSQGQGRPTSSTQYF.

The CDR3 loop is CSASSWGRKNDGYTF. The CDR3 DNA reads TGCAGTGCCAGTAGTTGGGGACGCAAGAACGATGGCTACACCTTC. This chain joins TRBV20-1 and TRBJ1-2, with TRBD1 as a possible D gene (5 bases). V shed 6 bases and J shed 6 bases, with 23 bases lying between them. Germline CDR1 reads DFQATT; CDR2 reads SNEGSKA (reference sequence). The CDR3 covers 15 residues.

The V and J genes are TRBV19 and TRBJ1-1, with D maybe TRBD1 (6 bases). The V end lost 10 bases, the J end lost 3 bases, and 21 bases lay between the germline ends. This CDR3 has 15 residues. The germline gives CDR1 LNHDA, CDR2 SQIVND (reference sequence). The CDR3 nucleotides read TGTGCCATCAGCACCCTTGAAGGGGGGGACACTGAAGCTTTCTTT. It translates to CAISTLEGGDTEAFF.

The chain is built from TRBV9 and TRBJ1-1; weak D call: TRBD1 (5 bases). Germline V CDR1 and CDR2: SGDLS, YYNGEE. This CDR3 has 15 amino acids. V lost 4 bases and J 11 bases, leaving 24 bases between the germline ends. The CDR3 reads CASSLGTTGITTAFF. CDR3 sequence (DNA): TGTGCCAGCAGCTTAGGGACGACCGGGATCACTACGGCTTTCTTT.

The V and J genes are TRBV7-9 and TRBJ1-1; D may be TRBD1 (6 bases). Germline-derived CDR1 and CDR2 are SEHNR and FQNEAQ (reference sequence). V lost 3 bases and J lost 12, with 23 bases in between. This CDR3 has 15 amino acids. CDR3 protein: CASSFHQTGHTVPFF. The CDR3 DNA is TGTGCCAGCAGCTTTCATCAGACAGGACACACCGTTCCTTTCTTT.

This clonotype is medium-sized in the sample. V is TRBV7-9 and J is TRBJ2-7; 7 bases match TRBD1. The CDR3 is 15 amino acids. CDR1 is SEHNR, CDR2 FQNEAQ, per germline (reference sequence). V was pared by 6 bases and J by 4 bases, with 12 bases of the junction left unmatched. CDR3 nucleotides: TGTGCCAGCAGGGATTCCCGACAGGGACATTACGAGCAGTACTTC. Its protein product is CASRDSRQGHYEQYF.

Regarding this clonotype: Germline is not matched at one junction end, which may reflect a read error. The V call is TRBV9, the J call TRBJ2-3; D may be TRBD1 or TRBD2 (5 bases each). The CDR3 contains 14 residues. The germline V gene has CDR1 SGDLS and CDR2 YYNGEE. This CDR3 reads CASSLGGQGVTENF. The CDR3 coding sequence is TGTGCCAGCAGCTTAGGCGGGCAGGGAGTGACGGAGAATTTT.

A word on this clonotype: No conserved phenylalanine or tryptophan ends this CDR3, so it is likely a read error. The DNA is left out, because the CDR3 cannot be placed on it with certainty; the CDR3 is given as TCRdb lists it. The V gene is TRBV10-3, the J gene TRBJ1-4; the D call of TRBD1 is as the table states it, not checked on the DNA. Germline V CDR1 and CDR2: ENHRY, SYGVKD. The CDR3 has 17 residues if both end residues are counted. CDR3 amino acids: CAISQGDVNNHPQQLCD.

Note on this clonotype: Germline is not matched at one junction end, which may reflect a read error. The genes are TRBV7-8 and TRBJ2-3; D is unclear. The germline V gene encodes CDR1 SGHVS and CDR2 FQNEAQ. The CDR3 has 14 amino acids. For the CDR3, the DNA is TGTGCCAGCAGCTTTCATCCAGATGGGAAAGCCCTTTCTTTT. It encodes CASSFHPDGKALSF.

With regard to this clonotype: A junction boundary mismatches the germline segment, possibly from a read error. This sequence joins TRBV11-2 and TRBJ2-7, with 7 bases identical to TRBD2. The CDR3 extends over 14 amino acids. Per the germline V gene, CDR1 is SGHAT and CDR2 is FQNNGV. Here the CDR3 DNA reads TGCGCCAGCAGCCAACATCTACCGGGGGGCGAGCAGTACTTC. The encoded protein is CASSQHLPGGEQYF.

This chain connects TRBV9 to TRBJ2-1; no reliable D call. The V end lost 0 bases, the J end lost 9 bases, and 19 bases lay between the germline ends. CDR3 size: 16 residues. CDR1 and CDR2 (germline): SGDLS, YYNGEE. The CDR3: CASSVGSDTQFFEQFF. The CDR3 DNA follows: TGTGCCAGCAGCGTAGGGTCAGATACGCAGTTCTTTGAGCAGTTCTTC.

With respect to this clonotype: Its ends do not fully match the called genes, so a read error is possible. The chain carries TRBV7-3 and TRBJ2-3; D may be TRBD1 (6 bases). This CDR3 contains 13 residues. From germline, CDR1 is SGHTA and CDR2 FQGTGA. The CDR3 loop reads CASGEGGRDTQQF. Written as DNA, the CDR3 is TGTGCCAGCGGCGAAGGGGGAAGAGATACGCAGCAGTTT.

This clonotype occurred once. V is TRBV7-9 and J is TRBJ1-1; D not resolved. The CDR3 has 16 residues. Between the trimmed V and J ends, which lost 8 bases and 7 bases, there was a span of 26 bases. Germline-derived CDR1 and CDR2 are SEHNR and FQNEAQ (reference sequence). The CDR3 nucleotides are TGTGCCAGCGGAGTGAAACGAAGCGTGGTGAACGATGAAGCTTTCTTT. It translates to CASGVKRSVVNDEAFF.

The chain joins TRBV20-1 to TRBJ2-2; D is unresolved. Germline V gene lookup returns CDR1 DFQATT and CDR2 SNEGSKA (reference sequence). This CDR3 is 14 amino acids long. V shed 6 bases and J shed 9 bases, with 20 bases lying between them. CDR3 protein: CSASGWRRKRELFF. The CDR3, as DNA: TGCAGTGCCAGTGGTTGGAGACGCAAGAGGGAGCTGTTTTTT.

CDR3 in amino acids: CASSGGSVYGYTF. The CDR3 DNA sequence: TGCGCCAGCAGCGGGGGCTCGGTCTATGGCTACACCTTC. J is TRBJ1-2 and V is TRBV4-3, with D perhaps TRBD1 (6 bases). CDR1 is LGHNA and CDR2 is YSLEER in the germline V gene. This CDR3 comprises 13 residues. V was trimmed by 5 bases and J by 4 bases, leaving 11 bases between them.

The chain combines TRBV20-1 with TRBJ2-2; 8 bases map to TRBD2. With V trimmed by 2 bases and J by 7 bases, 6 bases remained unmatched. Germline V gene data show CDR1 as DFQATT and CDR2 as SNEGSKA (reference sequence). The CDR3 loop spans 14 amino acids. CDR3 DNA: TGCAGTGCTAGACCGGGGGGGCTAGACGGGGAGCTGTTTTTT. Its translation: CSARPGGLDGELFF.